Listed below are T cell receptor beta chains from one sample, sequenced in a study of blood T cell repertoires in COVID-19. Libraries were prepared by immunoSEQ multiplex PCR; TCRdb keeps only in-frame clonotypes and omits some of them. This sample has approximately 90,000 clones, with approximately 86% found just once. The material sequenced was peripheral blood. The receptors originated from a woman older than 75 with acute or convalescent COVID-19. Both conserved end residues are part of each CDR3. D genes are given only for firm matches. Clone size is stated in some rows and not others, as once, few, many or a class when expanded.

d_gene	j_gene	abundance	v_gene	CDR3nt	CDR3aa
TRBD2	TRBJ2-3	.	TRBV19	TGTGCCAGTAGTATAGCGCCTCTCGGACTAGCGGGGACAGATACGCAGTATTTT	CASSIAPLGLAGTDTQYF
.	TRBJ2-7	.	TRBV5-1	TGCGCCAGCAGCTCGGCTAGCTCCTACGAGCAGTACTTC	CASSSASSYEQYF
TRBD1	TRBJ1-3	few	TRBV10-3	TGTGCCATCAGGGAACAGGGGGCATTTGGAAACACCATATATTTT	CAIREQGAFGNTIYF
.	TRBJ1-1	.	TRBV5-4	TGTGCCAGCAGGCCAGGTGGAGGGTCCAGGGACACTGAAGCTTTCTTT	CASRPGGGSRDTEAFF
.	TRBJ2-1	.	TRBV7-9	TGTGCCAGCAGCTTAGCCCTTGACAATGAGCAGTTCTTC	CASSLALDNEQFF
.	TRBJ1-2	once	TRBV28	TGTGCCAGCAGTTTATTCGACAGGAAAGGCTACACCTTC	CASSLFDRKGYTF
.	TRBJ2-7	few	TRBV5-6	TGTGCCAGCAGCCCCGCGGCTAGGGGGTTTGACGAGCAGTACTTC	CASSPAARGFDEQYF
.	TRBJ1-1	.	TRBV4-1	TGCGCCAGCCGGGGTTTGAACACTGAAGCTTTCTTT	CASRGLNTEAFF
TRBD2	TRBJ2-2	.	TRBV2	TGTGCCAGCAGTCGGACTAGCGGAGGAATTAGCCTGTTTTTT	CASSRTSGGISLFF
TRBD2	TRBJ2-3	.	TRBV5-8	TGTGCCAGCAGCTTGGAAGGACTAGCGGGCAACACAGATACGCAGTATTTT	CASSLEGLAGNTDTQYF
.	TRBJ2-1	.	TRBV5-1	TGCGCCAGCAGCTTGAGGGGTAATGGGTACAATGAGCAGTTCTTC	CASSLRGNGYNEQFF
.	TRBJ2-1	once	TRBV24-1	TGTGCCACCAGTGATTTCGGAGCGGGGCAGTTCTTC	CATSDFGAGQFF
.	TRBJ1-4	.	TRBV7-9	TGTGCCAGCAGCTTAGGACAGGCGAATGAAAAACTGTTTTTT	CASSLGQANEKLFF
.	TRBJ1-1	.	TRBV2	TGTGCCAGCGGAACAGAGATGAACACTGAAGCTTTCTTT	CASGTEMNTEAFF
TRBD1	TRBJ2-7	.	TRBV12-3/TRBV12-4	TGTGCCAGCAAAGCCCCTTACAGGGGGCGCACGTACTTC	CASKAPYRGRTYF
.	TRBJ2-7	.	TRBV6-6	TGTGCCAGCAGTTATGGGGGCGGGCTCGACGAGCAGTACTTC	CASSYGGGLDEQYF
.	TRBJ1-4	.	TRBV5-4	TGTGCCAGCAGCTTTAGGAGACAGGCGTCCAATGAAAAACTGTTTTTT	CASSFRRQASNEKLFF
.	TRBJ2-7	.	TRBV6-5	TGTGCCAGCAGGTCCGGGACACGAAACTCCTACGAGCAGTACTTC	CASRSGTRNSYEQYF
.	TRBJ1-1	.	TRBV28	TGTGCCAGCAATACAGGAAGAACTGAAGCTTTCTTT	CASNTGRTEAFF
TRBD2	TRBJ2-3	.	TRBV10-3	TGTGCCATCAGTGGGGGACTAGCAGGCGATGGGAATACGCAGTATTTT	CAISGGLAGDGNTQYF
.	TRBJ1-1	.	TRBV2	TGTGCCAGCAGACTGACAGGGAACACTGAAGCTTTCTTT	CASRLTGNTEAFF
TRBD1	TRBJ2-7	few	TRBV7-6	TGTGCCAGCAGCACAGGGACAGGGTGGAACTACGAGCAGTACTTC	CASSTGTGWNYEQYF
.	TRBJ2-5	.	TRBV7-2	TGTGCCAGCAGCTTAGTCCGACAGCAAGAGACCCAGTACTTC	CASSLVRQQETQYF
TRBD2	TRBJ2-5	.	TRBV11-3	TGTGCCAGCAGCCCAAGAGGACTAGCGGGGGGGCCAGAGACCCAGTACTTC	CASSPRGLAGGPETQYF
TRBD1	TRBJ1-2	.	TRBV7-9	TGTGCCAGCAGCTCAATCGGTAGACAGGGTGCCTATGGCTACACCTTC	CASSSIGRQGAYGYTF
TRBD1	TRBJ1-1	.	TRBV20-1	TGCAGTGCTAGTTGGACAGGCCAGAACACTGAAGCTTTCTTT	CSASWTGQNTEAFF
TRBD1	TRBJ1-6	.	TRBV5-1	TGCGCCAGCAGCACGGGGGACAGTATGGGATCCTATAATTCACCCCTCCACTTT	CASSTGDSMGSYNSPLHF
.	TRBJ2-6	.	TRBV9	TGTGCCAGCAGCGTAGCCCCGGACAGATACCTTCCCGGGGCCAACGTCCTGACTTTC	CASSVAPDRYLPGANVLTF